This record concerns one T cell receptor (beta chain) sequence. This sample stems from a study of T cell repertoires in cytomegalovirus infection. Study-level background: It can be stated that public TCR beta signatures indicated CMV infection as well as a matching HLA type.

V was pared by 0 bases and J by 3 bases, with 11 bases of the junction left unmatched. This CDR3 is built from 21 residues. One entry per CDR3 protein, called by TCRdb with MiXCR from the reads. The table has more than 85,000 distinct CDR3 sequences, under 25% seen once. This chain uses TRBV12-3 or TRBV12-4 with TRBJ2-1; the match to TRBD2 covers 16 bases. This clonotype was sampled from a human donor in good health (CMV status not recorded). Some clones in this sample may be carry-over from other donors' samples. Sequencing was performed on CD8+ T cells from PBMCs. In nucleotides, the CDR3 is TGTGCCAGCAGTTTAGCGCTAATCGGGACTAGCGGGAGGGATGTCTACAATGAGCAGTTCTTC. Amino acid sequence: CASSLALIGTSGRDVYNEQFF.